This TCR beta chain appears in the sequencing data of a study of blood T cell repertoires in COVID-19. Some clones are missing from TCRdb's copy, which holds only in-frame ones; the method was immunoSEQ multiplex PCR. The table has under 300,000 clones, 89% seen once; the top ten hold less than 2.5%. The trim removed 3 bases at V and 6 bases at J, leaving 7 bases unmatched. In germline, CDR1 is SGHRS, CDR2 YFSETQ. The CDR3 runs to 14 residues. This clone was counted only a few times. The sample consisted of peripheral blood. The source of this sequence is a man aged 50 or older with acute or convalescent COVID-19. The V gene is TRBV5-1, the J gene TRBJ2-7; 9 bases align to TRBD1. The CDR3 sequence: CASSWDRALGEQYF. Here the CDR3 DNA reads TGCGCCAGCAGCTGGGACAGGGCGCTGGGCGAGCAGTACTTC.